What follows is one T cell receptor beta chain and its context. The data stem from a study of shared clonotypes between healthy human individuals. The V segment lost 6 bases and the J segment 4 bases; nucleotides outside the gene matches: 14. The CDR3 loop spans 16 amino acids. Germline V lookup: CDR1 MNHEY, CDR2 SMNVEV (reference sequence). Using immunoSEQ multiplex PCR, the repertoire was profiled, and TCRdb retains in-frame clones only, with some absent. The table includes about 2.4 million clones, roughly 93% detected once. The chain links TRBV27 to TRBJ1-1; TRBD1 matches 7 bases. The specimen was naive CD4+ T cells from PBMCs. The subset: CD45RA+ positively selected. This TCR derives from a man younger than 30 in good health. Some clones in this sample may be carry-over from other donors' samples. The CDR3 spells CASRGDRVVGGTEAFF. CDR3 sequence (DNA): TGTGCCAGCAGGGGCGACAGGGTGGTTGGAGGCACTGAAGCTTTCTTT.